One sample yielded the 28 T cell receptor beta chains listed below, sequenced in a study of T-cell memory formation after mild COVID-19. TCRdb redid the calling of the 5' RACE reads with MiXCR, one entry per CDR3 protein. The sample holds 85,000 to 130,000 distinct CDR3 sequences, 11% seen once. Source material: PBMCs or a T cell subset sorted from them (not recorded which). The receptors here all came from a man aged 18 to 35 who had mild COVID-19 (a few samples of this study predate the infection). Cell type and time point are not known.

The chain employs TRBV15 and TRBJ1-1; D is unclear. V was clipped by 0 bases and J by 9 bases, with 14 bases between them. Germline V lookup: CDR1 LNHNV, CDR2 YYDKDF (reference sequence). The CDR3 has 14 amino acids. The CDR3 is CATSRERVVGKAFF. In DNA, the CDR3 is TGTGCCACCAGCAGAGAGAGGGTTGTGGGAAAAGCTTTCTTT.

This clonotype has only a few counts. The V and J genes are TRBV7-8 and TRBJ2-7; D possibly corresponds to TRBD2 (6 bases). CDR3 size: 14 residues. The germline V and J ends were trimmed by 0 bases and 4 bases, with 10 bases remaining between them. Germline values: CDR1 SGHVS, CDR2 FQNEAQ. The CDR3 loop is CASSLARRAYEQYV. DNA for the CDR3: TGTGCCAGCAGCTTAGCGCGGAGGGCTTACGAGCAGTACGTC.

This clonotype has only a few counts. This chain links TRBV29-1 with TRBJ2-1; D gene uncertain. With 4 bases removed from V and 11 bases from J, the gap between germline ends came to 15 bases. From germline, CDR1 is SQVTM and CDR2 ANQGSEA. The CDR3 extends over 12 amino acids. CDR3 sequence: CSVGPLKGKQFF. As DNA, the CDR3 is TGCAGCGTTGGGCCACTGAAAGGGAAGCAGTTCTTC.

There are a few counts of this clonotype. CDR3 sequence reads: CASSLGQGTYEQYV. The CDR3 DNA sequence: TGCGCCAGCAGCCTTGGACAGGGAACGTACGAGCAGTACGTC. The chain couples TRBV4-1 to TRBJ2-7; TRBD1 matches at 8 bases. The CDR3 has 14 residues. V lost 4 bases and J lost 4; bases outside the gene matches: 6. Germline V gene lookup returns CDR1 MGHRA and CDR2 YSYEKL.

This clonotype showed up just a few times. This chain joins TRBV20-1 and TRBJ1-3; 7 positions agree with TRBD1. Germline CDR1 is DFQATT and CDR2 is SNEGSKA (reference sequence). J lost 3 bases, V lost 3 bases, and 11 bases had no gene match. The CDR3 contains 16 residues. The CDR3 spells CSASPNQGVFGNTIYF. The CDR3 coding sequence is TGCAGTGCTAGCCCCAACCAGGGGGTTTTTGGAAACACCATATATTTT.

This clonotype was detected ten times or more. The chain carries TRBV20-1 and TRBJ1-5, with TRBD1 identical over 9 bases. Germline V gene sequence: CDR1 DFQATT, CDR2 SNEGSKA (reference sequence). V lost 2 bases, J lost 7 bases, and 3 bases stayed unmatched. This CDR3 comprises 13 residues. CDR3 residues: CSARRQGGQPQHF. In DNA form, the CDR3 reads TGCAGTGCTAGACGACAGGGGGGGCAGCCCCAGCATTTT.

In DNA form, the CDR3 reads TGTGCCAGCAATCGCGGACAGCGTGGAAACACAGATACGCAGTATTTT. Its protein is CASNRGQRGNTDTQYF. The chain carries TRBV11-2 and TRBJ2-3; D may be TRBD1 (6 bases). Trimming stripped 7 bases from V and 2 bases from J, with 19 bases between. CDR3 length: 16 amino acids. Germline values: CDR1 SGHAT, CDR2 FQNNGV. The variable domain in full, completed from reference TRBV11-2 and TRBJ2-3, reads EAGVAQSPRYKIIEKRQSVAFWCNPISGHATLYWYQQILGQGPKLLIQFQNNGVVDDSQLPKDRFSAERLKGVDSTLKIQPAKLEDSAVYLCASNRGQRGNTDTQYFGPGTRLTVL.

This clonotype was seen a handful of times. The V and J genes are TRBV4-1 and TRBJ1-4; no definite D call. Trimming left V 1 base short and J 4 bases short, with 16 bases between. There are 17 residues in the CDR3. Germline loops: CDR1 MGHRA, CDR2 YSYEKL. In DNA form, the CDR3 reads TGCGCCAGCAGCCAAGCTGTCGGACGGACGTTTAATGAAAAACTGTTTTTT. Its translation is CASSQAVGRTFNEKLFF.

This clonotype was found many times. The rearrangement links TRBV7-8 to TRBJ2-1; 12 positions agree with TRBD2. With 1 base clipped from V and 7 bases from J, the junction kept 2 bases outside the gene matches. This CDR3 contains 15 residues. Germline V gene lookup returns CDR1 SGHVS and CDR2 FQNEAQ. CDR3 region: CASSLGTSGANEQFF. For the CDR3, the DNA is TGTGCCAGCAGCTTAGGGACTAGCGGGGCGAATGAGCAGTTCTTC. Complete variable domain (other parts from reference TRBV7-8 and TRBJ2-1): GAGVSQSPRYKVAKRGQDVALRCDPISGHVSLFWYQQALGQGPEFLTYFQNEAQLDKSGLPSDRFFAERPEGSVSTLKIQRTQQEDSAVYLCASSLGTSGANEQFFGPGTRLTVL.

This clonotype was detected only a few times. The genes are TRBV5-1 and TRBJ1-4, with D possibly TRBD1 on 6 matching bases. The CDR3 has 16 residues. Trimming took off 4 bases at V and 6 bases at J, with 19 bases between the two ends. CDR1 is SGHRS, CDR2 YFSETQ, per germline. CDR3 loop: CASSLYFRGDYEKLFF. As DNA, the CDR3 is TGCGCCAGCAGCCTTTATTTCAGGGGTGACTATGAAAAACTGTTTTTT.

The chain uses TRBV28 and TRBJ2-1, with 7 bases fitting TRBD2. Per germline, CDR1 MDHEN and CDR2 SYDVKM. V lost 10 bases to trimming and J lost 1 base; unmatched junction nucleotides: 4. CDR3 size: 13 residues. The CDR3 sequence is CATDGGSYNEQFF. In DNA, the CDR3 is TGTGCCACCGACGGGGGGTCCTACAATGAGCAGTTCTTC. The whole variable domain, filled in from reference TRBV28 and TRBJ2-1, reads DVKVTQSSRYLVKRTGEKVFLECVQDMDHENMFWYRQDPGLGLRLIYFSYDVKMKEKGDIPEGYSVSREKKERFSLILESASTNQTSMYLCATDGGSYNEQFFGPGTRLTVL.

This clonotype was observed a few times. This chain connects TRBV4-1 to TRBJ2-3; D is perhaps TRBD1 or TRBD2 (6 bases each). Trimming cost V 4 bases and J 0 bases, with 14 bases left between them. The CDR3 contains 16 residues. Germline V CDR1 and CDR2: MGHRA, YSYEKL. CDR3 sequence reads: CASSLRGGTSTDTQYF. The CDR3 DNA reads as TGCGCCAGCAGCCTCCGGGGCGGGACAAGCACAGATACGCAGTATTTT.

The CDR3 is CASSSSEGRETQYF. In nucleotides, the CDR3 is TGTGCCAGCAGCTCTTCGGAAGGGAGGGAGACCCAGTACTTC. J is TRBJ2-5 and V is TRBV5-4; weak D call: TRBD2 (6 bases). Deletions cut 3 bases from V and 5 bases from J, with 14 bases between. Germline V gives CDR1 SGHNT, CDR2 YYREEE (reference sequence). The CDR3 extends over 14 amino acids.

This clonotype has more than one count but fewer than ten. The chain uses TRBV20-1 and TRBJ2-1, with 9 positions matching TRBD1. The CDR3 has 14 amino acids. The ends lost 3 bases at V and 4 bases at J; junction bases unmatched: 4. The germline gives CDR1 DFQATT, CDR2 SNEGSKA (reference sequence). CDR3 in DNA: TGCAGTGCTAGGGGGACAGGGAGTTACAATGAGCAGTTCTTC. It codes for CSARGTGSYNEQFF.

A few counts support this clonotype. This chain uses TRBV4-1 with TRBJ2-7; D gene unclear. This CDR3 comprises 12 residues. The V gene's germline CDR1 is MGHRA and CDR2 YSYEKL. V lost 4 bases and J lost 2, with 6 bases in between. The CDR3 DNA sequence: TGCGCCAGCAGCCCGAATACCTACGAGCAGTACTTC. Encoded protein: CASSPNTYEQYF.

The chain is built from TRBV9 and TRBJ1-2; tentatively, D is TRBD1 (5 bases). The CDR3 runs 15 residues. V shed 0 bases and J shed 6 bases, with 15 bases lying between them. Looked up from germline, CDR1 is SGDLS and CDR2 is YYNGEE. CDR3 nucleotides: TGTGCCAGCAGCGTAGCGGCAGGGTATAAGGATGGCTACACCTTC. It specifies CASSVAAGYKDGYTF.

A few counts support this clonotype. The rearrangement joins TRBV5-5 to TRBJ1-6; D call uncertain. Germline CDR1 SGHKS, CDR2 YYEKEE (reference sequence). This CDR3 comprises 14 residues. V shed 0 bases and J shed 8 bases, with 9 bases lying between them. CDR3 sequence: CASSLERFYSPLHF. The CDR3 coding sequence is TGTGCCAGCAGCTTGGAGCGGTTTTATTCACCCCTCCACTTT.

This clonotype has only a few counts. The rearrangement joins TRBV29-1 to TRBJ1-1, with no clear D. The CDR3 consists of 11 residues. CDR1 is SQVTM and CDR2 is ANQGSEA in the germline V gene. Here the CDR3 DNA reads TGCGTAGGGCGGGCACGCCTTGAAGCTTTCTTT. Its protein is CVGRARLEAFF.

This clonotype was detected a few times. This chain joins TRBV6-2 or TRBV6-3 and TRBJ2-3, with 7 bases identical to TRBD2. Germline V CDR1 and CDR2: MNHEY, SVGEGT. With 4 bases clipped from V and 0 bases from J, the junction kept 1 base outside the gene matches. The CDR3 extends over 14 amino acids. CDR3 DNA: TGTGCCAGCAGTTCGGGACTAAGCACAGATACGCAGTATTTT. It encodes CASSSGLSTDTQYF.

The genes are TRBV5-4 and TRBJ1-4, with D possibly TRBD1 on 6 matching bases. This CDR3 has 13 amino acids. Germline V gene sequence: CDR1 SGHNT, CDR2 YYREEE (reference sequence). The V end was cut by 6 bases, the J end by 4 bases, with 10 bases between. CDR3 sequence: CASTQGLNEKLFF. The CDR3 DNA reads TGTGCCAGCACCCAGGGGCTTAATGAAAAACTGTTTTTT.

This clonotype was seen ten or more times. The J gene is TRBJ1-1, the V gene TRBV29-1, with D unclear. Trimming shortened V by 4 bases and J by 11 bases, and 14 bases separated the two germline ends. This CDR3 has 11 amino acids. Germline assignment: CDR1 SQVTM and CDR2 ANQGSEA. The CDR3 nucleotides are TGCAGCGTTGTCGTACTCGGACGGGCTTTCTTT. Translated: CSVVVLGRAFF.

In this sample, this clonotype turned up many times. The CDR3 loop is CASSPNAGGLDEQFF. The CDR3 nucleotides are TGTGCCAGCAGCCCAAACGCGGGGGGGCTTGATGAGCAGTTCTTC. The rearrangement uses TRBV7-3 and TRBJ2-1; TRBD2 matches 9 bases. The J segment lost 8 bases and the V segment lost 5 bases, leaving 10 bases of the junction unmatched. Germline V gene lookup returns CDR1 SGHTA and CDR2 FQGTGA. This CDR3 comprises 15 residues.

The chain employs TRBV27 and TRBJ2-3; no reliable D call. Trimming left V 0 bases short and J 4 bases short, with 8 bases between. The CDR3 is 14 amino acids. The germline CDR1 and CDR2 sequences are MNHEY and SMNVEV (reference sequence). CDR3 residues: CASSLSEEPDTQYF. In nucleotides, the CDR3 is TGTGCCAGCAGTTTATCTGAGGAACCAGATACGCAGTATTTT.

This chain connects TRBV5-6 to TRBJ2-5, with TRBD2 identical over 7 bases. CDR1 is SGHDT, CDR2 YYEEEE, per germline. The CDR3 is made up of 16 amino acids. V lost 4 bases to trimming and J lost 2 bases; unmatched junction nucleotides: 11. CDR3 DNA sequence: TGTGCCAGCAGCCATGGAGAGCGGGGTATTCAAGAGACCCAGTACTTC. Protein: CASSHGERGIQETQYF.

The chain combines TRBV6-5 with TRBJ2-2; 8 nucleotides align to TRBD1. V lost 6 bases, J lost 4 bases, and 13 bases stayed unmatched. The CDR3 totals 17 residues. CDR1 is MNHEY and CDR2 is SVGAGI in the germline V gene. The CDR3 DNA follows: TGTGCCAGCAGGGAAGCCGGGACAGGCACTATCACCGGGGAGCTGTTTTTT. This gives the protein CASREAGTGTITGELFF.

This chain links TRBV5-1 with TRBJ2-1, with 10 bases fitting TRBD1. Germline CDR1 and CDR2: SGHRS and YFSETQ. The length of the CDR3 is 15 residues. J was trimmed by 7 bases and V by 4 bases; bases with no gene match: 8. CDR3 sequence (DNA): TGCGCCAGCAGCCCCGGGACAGGGGTTTATAATGAGCAGTTCTTC. Translated, it gives CASSPGTGVYNEQFF.

This clonotype has a handful of counts. V is TRBV28 and J is TRBJ1-2; D perhaps matches TRBD1 (5 bases). V shed 4 bases and J shed 2 bases, with 8 bases lying between them. CDR1 and CDR2 (germline): MDHEN, SYDVKM. The CDR3 extends over 13 amino acids. The chain's CDR3 is CASSYDSNYGYTF. The CDR3 nucleotides are TGTGCCAGCAGTTACGACAGCAACTATGGCTACACCTTC.

V usage is TRBV4-3 and J usage is TRBJ1-1; 9 bases match TRBD1. This CDR3 has 17 residues. V lost 0 bases and J lost 4; bases outside the gene matches: 9. The germline V gene has CDR1 LGHNA and CDR2 YSLEER. CDR3 protein: CASSQESRTGDGTEAFF. The CDR3 DNA reads TGCGCCAGCAGCCAAGAGAGCCGGACAGGGGATGGCACTGAAGCTTTCTTT.